This is a list of T cell receptor beta chains from one sample in a study of shared clonotypes between healthy human individuals. Here immunoSEQ multiplex PCR was the method, and the copy in TCRdb shows in-frame clones only, minus some. The sample has a few million clones, 85% to 95% seen once; the top ten hold around 0.35%. Source material: naive CD4+ T cells from PBMCs. These receptors were obtained from a young man in good health. Some clones in this sample may be carry-over from other donors' samples. Both conserved end residues are trimmed from each CDR3.

j_call v_call cdr3_length cdr3_aa
TRBJ2-4 TRBV5-4 11 ASSFRGKNIQY
TRBJ2-7 TRBV11-3 13 ASSSTSGRDYEQY
TRBJ2-7 TRBV19 13 ASSPHTGRSYEQY
TRBJ1-2 TRBV5-1 13 ASSLTGGENYGYT
TRBJ2-3 TRBV10-3 13 AISGRTGGTDTQY
TRBJ2-1 TRBV5-1 11 ASSLAWDGLWF
TRBJ1-2 TRBV7-6 13 ASSSRDTANYGYT
TRBJ2-7 TRBV2 12 AGAPGAAPYEQY
TRBJ1-2 TRBV6-5 14 ASSYLDNGSNYGYT
TRBJ1-3 TRBV2 12 ASSGIGVGNTIY
TRBJ2-5 TRBV29-1 11 SVGGRTKETQY
TRBJ2-2 TRBV9 13 ASSSSGGNTGELF